Below are 26 T cell receptor beta chains sequenced from a single sample in a study of cytomegalovirus exposure and HLA in healthy donors. With 60 Vbeta and 13 Jbeta primers, the PCR was carried out. Data came from immunoSEQ multiplex PCR; TCRdb stores just in-frame clones and leaves some out. The sample contains 150,000 to 200,000 clones, 80% of which appear only once. Sequenced sample: PBMCs. Source of these receptors: a boy under 18 in good health and CMV-seronegative.

The chain joins TRBV6-6 to TRBJ1-2; 8 bases align to TRBD1. J lost 0 bases, V lost 3 bases, and 6 bases had no gene match. CDR3 size: 16 residues. Germline assignment: CDR1 MNHNY and CDR2 SVGAGI (reference sequence). The chain's CDR3 is CASSYVRGHANYGYTF. The CDR3 DNA follows: TGTGCCAGCAGTTATGTCAGGGGGCATGCTAACTATGGCTACACCTTC.

This sequence joins TRBV5-4 and TRBJ1-2; TRBD1 matches at 8 bases. J was trimmed by 3 bases and V by 4 bases; bases with no gene match: 5. The CDR3 length is 14 residues. Germline values: CDR1 SGHNT, CDR2 YYREEE (reference sequence). The CDR3 DNA follows: TGTGCCAGCAGCACCGGACAGGGCCACTATGGCTACACCTTC. This translates into CASSTGQGHYGYTF.

The CDR3 protein is CSVVTGGKSYEQYF. The CDR3 DNA is TGCAGCGTTGTAACAGGGGGCAAAAGCTACGAGCAGTACTTC. J is TRBJ2-7 and V is TRBV29-1; 9 nucleotides agree with TRBD1. The J segment lost 3 bases and the V segment lost 4 bases, leaving 7 bases of the junction unmatched. CDR3 length equals 14 residues. CDR1 is SQVTM, CDR2 ANQGSEA, per germline.

This chain uses TRBV18 with TRBJ2-2, with 9 nucleotides matching TRBD1. V was pared by 3 bases and J by 0 bases, with 8 bases of the junction left unmatched. Looked up from germline, CDR1 is KGHSH and CDR2 is LQKENI. The CDR3 is 18 residues long. The CDR3 nucleotides are TGTGCCAGCTCACCCGAAATAACAGGGGGCGCGAACACCGGGGAGCTGTTTTTT. It translates to CASSPEITGGANTGELFF. The full variable domain, with the rest looked up from reference TRBV18 and TRBJ2-2, is NAGVMQNPRHLVRRRGQEARLRCSPMKGHSHVYWYRQLPEEGLKFMVYLQKENIIDESGMPKERFSAEFPKEGPSILRIQQVVRGDSAAYFCASSPEITGGANTGELFFGEGSRLTVL.

V is TRBV18 and J is TRBJ2-3; TRBD1 is a possible D gene (6 bases). The CDR3 length is 18 residues. The germline V gene has CDR1 KGHSH and CDR2 LQKENI. The ends were cut back, 3 bases at V and 0 bases at J, with 19 bases in the middle. The CDR3 here is CASSPEMTGATSTDTQYF. Here the CDR3 DNA reads TGTGCCAGCTCACCGGAAATGACAGGCGCTACTAGCACAGATACGCAGTATTTT.

The chain carries TRBV25-1 and TRBJ1-5, with a weak D call TRBD1 (6 bases). The CDR3 has 15 residues. CDR1 is MGHDK, CDR2 SYGVNS, per germline. Deletions cut 1 base from V and 1 base from J, with 8 bases between. The DNA for the CDR3 is TGTGCCAGCAGTGAATCAGGGGCCAGCAATCAGCCCCAGCATTTT. Its translation: CASSESGASNQPQHF.

The chain links TRBV5-8 to TRBJ1-2, with D possibly TRBD1 on 5 matching bases. Germline lookup yields CDR1 SGHTS and CDR2 YDEGEE. The length of the CDR3 is 16 residues. The V gene lost 2 bases and the J gene lost 8 bases, with 22 bases spanning the gap. CDR3 sequence: CASSFDPRGRAFGYTF. The DNA for the CDR3 is TGTGCCAGCAGCTTCGACCCCCGGGGGAGGGCCTTCGGCTACACCTTC.

The table lists this clone with a count of one. The junction differs from germline at one of its ends, possibly a read error. The V call is TRBV7-9, the J call TRBJ2-7; 8 nucleotides match TRBD1. From germline, CDR1 is SEHNR and CDR2 FQNEAQ (reference sequence). CDR3 size: 16 residues. The CDR3 sequence is CSSSTSTGEDAYEQYF. CDR3 DNA: TGTTCCAGCAGCACCTCGACAGGGGAAGACGCCTACGAGCAGTACTTC.

The chain joins TRBV19 to TRBJ1-1, with D hard to call. The CDR3 is 13 amino acids. CDR1 is LNHDA, CDR2 SQIVND, per germline (reference sequence). Trimming cost V 6 bases and J 0 bases, with 8 bases left between them. DNA for the CDR3: TGTGCCAGTAGCCAGAATATGAACACTGAAGCTTTCTTT. This translates into CASSQNMNTEAFF.

The chain uses TRBV7-9 and TRBJ1-5, with 7 bases fitting TRBD1. CDR1 is SEHNR, CDR2 FQNEAQ, per germline (reference sequence). Trimming took 4 bases from V and 0 from J; bases not matched to a gene: 3. This CDR3 comprises 15 residues. CDR3 nucleotide sequence: TGTGCCAGCAGCTGGGACAGCTCTAGCAATCAGCCCCAGCATTTT. Translated: CASSWDSSSNQPQHF.

The chain carries TRBV5-6 and TRBJ2-5; tentative D call: TRBD2 (6 bases). CDR3 length equals 13 residues. V lost 2 bases and J lost 5, with 10 bases in between. CDR1 is SGHDT, CDR2 YYEEEE, per germline. DNA of the CDR3: TGTGCCAGCAGCTTACCGGGGAGGGAGACCCAGTACTTC. It yields the protein CASSLPGRETQYF.

CDR3 amino acids: CAWSKPLERGEQYF. The CDR3 DNA follows: TGTGCCTGGAGTAAACCCCTCGAGCGGGGCGAGCAGTACTTC. The chain recombines TRBV30 with TRBJ2-7, with TRBD2 matching over 7 bases. The CDR3 spans 14 residues. CDR1 and CDR2 from the germline V gene are GTSNPN and SVGIG (reference sequence). V lost 2 bases, J lost 6 bases, and 10 bases stayed unmatched.

The chain employs TRBV29-1 and TRBJ1-1; D not resolved. Germline CDR1 reads SQVTM; CDR2 reads ANQGSEA. Trimming shortened V by 4 bases and J by 4 bases, and 10 bases separated the two germline ends. The CDR3 has 12 residues. The CDR3 protein is CSVGGLGTEAFF. DNA of the CDR3: TGCAGCGTTGGAGGCCTGGGCACTGAAGCTTTCTTT.

The chain carries TRBV4-3 and TRBJ2-5, with D possibly matching TRBD1 (6 bases). Trimming shortened V by 5 bases and J by 1 base, and 14 bases separated the two germline ends. The CDR3 covers 15 residues. CDR1 is LGHNA, CDR2 YSLEER, per germline. The CDR3 bases are TGCGCCAGCAGCGCGCAGGGACAAATCCAAGAGACCCAGTACTTC. Amino acids: CASSAQGQIQETQYF.

The chain carries TRBV5-1 and TRBJ2-5; the D gene is possibly TRBD2 (5 bases). CDR1 and CDR2 (germline): SGHRS, YFSETQ. The CDR3 covers 13 residues. Trimming removed 0 bases from V and 5 bases from J, with 8 bases in between. The CDR3 loop is CASSLEGGETQYF. CDR3 DNA: TGCGCCAGCAGCTTGGAGGGCGGGGAGACCCAGTACTTC.

The chain combines TRBV5-5 with TRBJ1-2; perhaps TRBD1 as D (5 bases). V lost 1 base to trimming and J lost 6 bases, with 7 bases between them. This CDR3 comprises 12 residues. Germline CDR1 reads SGHKS; CDR2 reads YYEKEE (reference sequence). The CDR3 sequence: CASSLLTDGYTF. In nucleotides, the CDR3 is TGTGCCAGCAGCTTGCTGACAGATGGCTACACCTTC.

The chain couples TRBV30 to TRBJ1-4; D is undetermined. V shed 2 bases and J shed 0 bases, with 13 bases lying between them. Germline V gene sequence: CDR1 GTSNPN, CDR2 SVGIG (reference sequence). There are 16 residues in the CDR3. CDR3 residues: CAWSRSRGATNEKLFF. CDR3 nucleotides: TGTGCCTGGAGTAGATCTCGGGGAGCAACTAATGAAAAACTGTTTTTT.

The V call is TRBV7-9, the J call TRBJ1-2, with no clear D. CDR1 is SEHNR and CDR2 is FQNEAQ in the germline V gene (reference sequence). The CDR3 is made up of 13 amino acids. V lost 6 bases, J lost 4 bases, and 12 bases lay in between. Here the CDR3 reads CASRLDPLYGYTF. The CDR3 DNA is TGTGCCAGCAGACTCGATCCTCTCTATGGCTACACCTTC.

The chain carries TRBV19 and TRBJ1-2; D might be TRBD1 (6 bases). Germline CDR1 LNHDA, CDR2 SQIVND (reference sequence). There are 18 residues in the CDR3. Trimming took off 3 bases at V and 4 bases at J, with 24 bases between the two ends. CDR3 nucleotide sequence: TGTGCCAGTAGTATCATCGTACGTCCAGGGGCGCCGATCTATGGCTACACCTTC. Its translation is CASSIIVRPGAPIYGYTF.

The rearrangement uses TRBV9 and TRBJ1-1, with D perhaps TRBD1 (6 bases). Per germline, CDR1 SGDLS and CDR2 YYNGEE. This CDR3 is built from 13 residues. V lost 1 base to trimming and J lost 4 bases, with 8 bases between them. The CDR3 nucleotides are TGTGCCAGCAGCGTACCAGGGGCCACTGAAGCTTTCTTT. It codes for CASSVPGATEAFF.

The rearrangement joins TRBV7-3 to TRBJ1-1; possible D gene TRBD1, 6 bases. The ends were cut back, 2 bases at V and 4 bases at J, with 11 bases in the middle. This CDR3 is 14 amino acids long. Germline V gene lookup returns CDR1 SGHTA and CDR2 FQGTGA. The CDR3: CASSLGGGLTEAFF. Written as DNA, the CDR3 is TGTGCCAGCAGCTTAGGGGGGGGGCTCACTGAAGCTTTCTTT.

This clone has a handful of counts. The chain carries TRBV6-5 and TRBJ2-7; D perhaps matches TRBD2 (5 bases). The V gene's germline CDR1 is MNHEY and CDR2 SVGAGI. Trimming cost V 0 bases and J 3 bases, with 15 bases left between them. This CDR3 has 16 amino acids. The CDR3 loop is CASSYSHLYRGYEQYF. In nucleotides, the CDR3 is TGTGCCAGCAGTTACTCCCACCTCTATCGGGGCTACGAGCAGTACTTC.

The chain uses TRBV6-1 and TRBJ1-1; 9 bases are a match to TRBD1. Germline loops: CDR1 MNHNS, CDR2 SASEGT. With 6 bases clipped from V and 4 bases from J, the junction kept 3 bases outside the gene matches. CDR3 length: 13 amino acids. CDR3 sequence (DNA): TGTGCCAGCAGGAGGGACAGGGTCACTGAAGCTTTCTTT. This codes for CASRRDRVTEAFF.

As concerns this clone: One end of the junction fails to match germline, which may point to a read error. V is TRBV5-4 and J is TRBJ2-7; D may be TRBD1 (6 bases). Germline CDR1 is SGHNT and CDR2 is YYREEE (reference sequence). The CDR3 runs 13 residues. CDR3 nucleotides: TGTGCCGGCAGCGGTCGGACAGAGAGCGAGCAGTACTTC. This gives the protein CAGSGRTESEQYF.

The V and J genes are TRBV5-1 and TRBJ2-1; possibly TRBD2 for D (6 bases). V lost 0 bases and J lost 6, with 13 bases in between. The germline gives CDR1 SGHRS, CDR2 YFSETQ. This CDR3 has 15 amino acids. The CDR3 protein is CASSLEVGTVNEQFF. CDR3 nucleotide sequence: TGCGCCAGCAGCTTGGAAGTCGGGACTGTCAATGAGCAGTTCTTC.

J is TRBJ1-1 and V is TRBV9; tentatively, D is TRBD1 (6 bases). The CDR3 has 13 amino acids. CDR1 SGDLS and CDR2 YYNGEE come from the germline V gene. The V gene lost 3 bases and the J gene lost 6 bases, with 12 bases spanning the gap. For the CDR3, the DNA is TGTGCCAGCAGCGCCACAGGGTCCCCTGAAGCTTTCTTT. Translated, it gives CASSATGSPEAFF.